A selection of T cell receptor beta chains follows, all from one sample in a study of cytomegalovirus exposure and HLA in healthy donors. Generated by immunoSEQ multiplex PCR, the TCRdb table keeps only in-frame clones and is missing some. The data show about 120,000 clones, 75% to 90% seen once. The specimen sequenced was PBMCs. The origin of the receptors is a male donor in good health and CMV-seronegative. Each CDR3 is given with its conserved first and last residue. The D gene is left open where the match is weak. Where a row states a size, it is once, few, many or the class of an expanded clone; other rows omit it.

v_gene,d_gene,j_gene,abundance,len,CDR3nt,CDR3aa
TRBV10-1,TRBD1,TRBJ2-7,NA,14,TGCGCCAGCAGTGAGTACAGGGGGCCCTACGAGCAGTACTTC,CASSEYRGPYEQYF
TRBV19,TRBD1,TRBJ2-5,NA,19,TGTGCCAGTAGTAAAATTATAGGACAGGGGGTTCTGAGGCAAGAGACCCAGTACTTC,CASSKIIGQGVLRQETQYF
TRBV6-5,NA,TRBJ1-2,NA,13,TGTGCCAGCAGTCGAGGGGGTAACTATGGCTACACCTTC,CASSRGGNYGYTF
TRBV9,TRBD2,TRBJ2-7,NA,13,TGTGCCAGCAGCCTCAGTTCTAGCGGGGAGCAGCACTTC,CASSLSSSGEQHF
TRBV10-3,TRBD1,TRBJ1-4,NA,15,TGTGCCATCAGTGAGTCAGGGGGCCCTAATGAAAAACTGTTTTTT,CAISESGGPNEKLFF
TRBV5-1,TRBD1,TRBJ1-4,NA,14,TGCGCCAGCAGCTTTACAGGGGGAAATGAAAAACTGTTTTTT,CASSFTGGNEKLFF
TRBV2,NA,TRBJ2-4,NA,11,TGTGCCAGCAGCAGGGAAAACATTCAGTACTTC,CASSRENIQYF
TRBV4-3,NA,TRBJ1-1,few,14,TGCGCCAGCAGCCAAAGCATAGGGGGCACTGAAGCTTTCTTT,CASSQSIGGTEAFF
TRBV6-1,TRBD1,TRBJ2-1,NA,14,TGTGCCAGCATGTGGACAGGGGTCTACAATGAGCAGTTCTTC,CASMWTGVYNEQFF
TRBV18,NA,TRBJ1-1,NA,15,TGTGCCAGCTCACCAGGGCAGAGACTGAACACTGAAGCTTTCTTT,CASSPGQRLNTEAFF
TRBV2,NA,TRBJ1-2,once,12,TGTGCCAGCAGCCGAGGGGAGGGGGGCTACACCTTC,CASSRGEGGYTF
TRBV27,NA,TRBJ2-6,NA,15,TGTGCCAGCAGTTTCGGATGGGCAGGGGCCAACGGCCTGACTTTC,CASSFGWAGANGLTF
TRBV18,TRBD1,TRBJ2-7,NA,13,TGTGCCAGCTCACCACGACAGGGCTACGAGCAGTACTTC,CASSPRQGYEQYF